A single sample is the source of the 18 T cell receptor beta chains below, sequenced in a study of T-cell reconstitution after alpha-beta-depleted transplantation in children. Unique molecular identifiers tagged the TCRbeta library. One entry per CDR3 protein results from TCRdb running MiXCR on the PCR reads. This sample has some 500,000 distinct CDR3 sequences, with approximately 20% found just once. Sample: PBMCs from the stem cell graft donor, taken from the stem cell graft. The receptor set was obtained from a human donor who donated a stem cell graft to a child with acute lymphoblastic leukemia.

Only a few counts were recorded for this clonotype. J is TRBJ2-5 and V is TRBV12-3 or TRBV12-4; tentatively, D is TRBD2 (6 bases). This CDR3 contains 12 residues. V was pared by 7 bases and J by 4 bases, with 10 bases between. The CDR3 protein is CASTLGGETQYF. DNA of the CDR3: TGTGCCAGCACCCTGGGGGGAGAGACCCAGTACTTC.

This clonotype was found a few times. DNA of the CDR3: TGCAGCGTCGGGGACAGGGGCGCCTACGAGCAGTACTTC. This sequence encodes CSVGDRGAYEQYF. The V call is TRBV29-1, the J call TRBJ2-7, with 10 bases matching TRBD1. Germline CDR1 SQVTM, CDR2 ANQGSEA. Losses at the gene ends were 6 bases for V and 2 bases for J; bases not matched to a gene: 4. CDR3 length: 13 amino acids.

This clonotype appeared a few times. The chain couples TRBV4-1 to TRBJ2-4; D gene uncertain. This CDR3 is built from 19 residues. The V end lost 0 bases, the J end lost 0 bases, and 18 bases lay between the germline ends. The germline gives CDR1 MGHRA, CDR2 YSYEKL. Here the CDR3 DNA reads TGCGCCAGCAGCCAAGATCGGCTCAGAACAAGAGTAGCCAAAAACATTCAGTACTTC. It translates to CASSQDRLRTRVAKNIQYF.

This clonotype was picked up a small number of times. The V and J genes are TRBV29-1 and TRBJ1-1; D may be TRBD1 (5 bases). CDR1 and CDR2 (germline): SQVTM, ANQGSEA. The CDR3 has 13 residues. V was trimmed by 5 bases and J by 5 bases, leaving 15 bases between them. CDR3 DNA: TGCAGCGTTTCACAGGCTTATATTACTGAAGCTTTCTTT. Protein product: CSVSQAYITEAFF.

This clonotype was recorded a few times. The V and J genes are TRBV12-3 or TRBV12-4 and TRBJ2-5, with 7 bases that match TRBD1. CDR3 size: 16 residues. Unmatched junction bases numbered 14, after V lost 7 bases and J lost 3 bases. The DNA for the CDR3 is TGTGCCAGCAAGCCGGGACAGCGTCTGAATAAAGAGACCCAGTACTTC. It specifies CASKPGQRLNKETQYF.

This clonotype came up a few times. V and J are TRBV10-3 and TRBJ2-7; 7 bases are a match to TRBD1. V lost 11 bases and J lost 6; bases outside the gene matches: 4. This CDR3 has 10 residues. The germline V gene encodes CDR1 ENHRY and CDR2 SYGVKD. The CDR3 bases are TGTGCCGGCTCAGGGGGCGAGCAGTACTTC. Translating it yields CAGSGGEQYF.

There are a few counts of this clonotype. The rearrangement joins TRBV10-3 to TRBJ2-1; 9 bases line up with TRBD1. Germline lookup yields CDR1 ENHRY and CDR2 SYGVKD. Trimming at V came to 5 bases and at J to 4 bases, leaving 3 bases not matched to a gene. The CDR3 sequence is 14 residues long. CDR3 nucleotide sequence: TGTGCCATCAGTCCGGGACAGGGATACAATGAGCAGTTCTTC. Translating gives CAISPGQGYNEQFF.

This clonotype was picked up a small number of times. This chain links TRBV7-2 with TRBJ1-6; D is perhaps TRBD1 (6 bases). CDR1 is SGHTA and CDR2 is FQGNSA in the germline V gene. This CDR3 contains 15 residues. The V and J ends lost 2 bases and 6 bases respectively, with 11 bases between them. CDR3 nucleotides: TGTGCCAGCAGCTTAACAGGGAGAACTAATTCACCCCTCCACTTT. Translating gives CASSLTGRTNSPLHF.

The rearrangement uses TRBV11-2 and TRBJ2-1; D is tentatively TRBD1 or TRBD2 (6 bases each). Germline lookup yields CDR1 SGHAT and CDR2 FQNNGV. This CDR3 region has 16 residues. Trimming stripped 5 bases from V and 2 bases from J, with 16 bases between. The CDR3 protein is CASSPSSGGTYNEQFF. CDR3 DNA sequence: TGTGCCAGCAGCCCCTCCTCCGGGGGCACCTACAATGAGCAGTTCTTC. Full variable domain (rest looked up from reference TRBV11-2 and TRBJ2-1): EAGVAQSPRYKIIEKRQSVAFWCNPISGHATLYWYQQILGQGPKLLIQFQNNGVVDDSQLPKDRFSAERLKGVDSTLKIQPAKLEDSAVYLCASSPSSGGTYNEQFFGPGTRLTVL.

This clonotype was counted only a few times. This chain uses TRBV12-3 or TRBV12-4 with TRBJ2-2; 9 bases are a match to TRBD1. The J segment lost 7 bases and the V segment lost 7 bases, leaving 7 bases of the junction unmatched. CDR3 size: 14 residues. DNA of the CDR3: TGTGCCAGCACACCGGGACAGGGTAGCGGGGAGCTGTTTTTT. This encodes CASTPGQGSGELFF.

J is TRBJ2-1 and V is TRBV30, with no clear D. From germline, CDR1 is GTSNPN and CDR2 SVGIG (reference sequence). The CDR3 runs to 13 residues. V dropped 2 bases and J dropped 0 bases, with 5 bases sitting between them. In DNA, the CDR3 is TGTGCCTGGAGTCCATACTCCTACAATGAGCAGTTCTTC. It encodes CAWSPYSYNEQFF. Variable domain in full (rest from reference TRBV30 and TRBJ2-1): SQTIHQWPATLVQPVGSPLSLECTVEGTSNPNLYWYRQAAGRGLQLLFYSVGIGQISSEVPQNLSASRPQDRQFILSSKKLLLSDSGFYLCAWSPYSYNEQFFGPGTRLTVL.

Only a few counts were recorded for this clonotype. The chain is built from TRBV10-1 and TRBJ2-7; TRBD2 aligns across 14 bases. Unmatched junction bases numbered 8, after V lost 4 bases and J lost 6 bases. Germline CDR1 WNHNN, CDR2 SYGVQD (reference sequence). This CDR3 has 16 amino acids. This chain's CDR3 is CASSVGTSGRTSEQYF. DNA of the CDR3: TGCGCCAGCAGTGTCGGGACTAGCGGGAGAACTAGCGAGCAGTACTTC.

The genes are TRBV20-1 and TRBJ2-1; 9 bases match TRBD2. Germline loops: CDR1 DFQATT, CDR2 SNEGSKA (reference sequence). The CDR3 is made up of 15 amino acids. Trimming cost V 5 bases and J 8 bases; bases outside gene matches: 13. Here the CDR3 reads CSASQSSGSLDEQFF. The CDR3 DNA is TGCAGTGCTTCCCAGAGTAGCGGGAGCCTAGATGAGCAGTTCTTC.

This chain connects TRBV29-1 to TRBJ2-1, with a tentative D call TRBD2 (5 bases). The CDR3 loop spans 14 amino acids. V dropped 4 bases and J dropped 1 base, with 11 bases sitting between them. Germline CDR1 SQVTM, CDR2 ANQGSEA. The chain's CDR3 is CSVGGLLSYNEQFF. In DNA, the CDR3 is TGCAGCGTTGGAGGACTCCTGTCCTACAATGAGCAGTTCTTC.

This clonotype came up a few times. The chain has TRBV5-1 and TRBJ1-5; TRBD1 matches 10 bases. V dropped 1 base and J dropped 4; count of bases not matched to a gene: 2. Germline V gene data show CDR1 as SGHRS and CDR2 as YFSETQ. This CDR3 is 15 amino acids long. The CDR3 bases are TGCGCCAGCAGCTTGTGGACAGGGGGGAATCAGCCCCAGCATTTT. This gives the protein CASSLWTGGNQPQHF.

The CDR3 sequence: CASSPGLAGGQHTGELFF. The CDR3 DNA follows: TGCGCCAGCAGCCCGGGACTAGCGGGAGGACAGCACACCGGGGAGCTGTTTTTT. The chain links TRBV5-1 to TRBJ2-2; 15 nucleotides match TRBD2. CDR3 length: 18 amino acids. Germline values: CDR1 SGHRS, CDR2 YFSETQ. V shed 4 bases, J shed 3 bases, and the junction held 7 bases outside the gene matches. The whole variable domain, remainder taken from reference TRBV5-1 and TRBJ2-2, is KAGVTQTPRYLIKTRGQQVTLSCSPISGHRSVSWYQQTPGQGLQFLFEYFSETQRNKGNFPGRFSGRQFSNSRSEMNVSTLELGDSALYLCASSPGLAGGQHTGELFFGEGSRLTVL.

This clonotype showed up just a few times. A read error may produce the germline difference seen at one junction end. V usage is TRBV5-1 and J usage is TRBJ1-1; D not certain. This CDR3 region has 14 residues. CDR1 is SGHRS, CDR2 YFSETQ, per germline. CDR3 nucleotide sequence: TGCGCCAGCAGATTGGGAGGGTTGGCCACTGAAGCTTTCTTT. It is translated as CASRLGGLATEAFF. Full variable domain (rest looked up from reference TRBV5-1 and TRBJ1-1): KAGVTQTPRYLIKTRGQQVTLSCSPISGHRSVSWYQQTPGQGLQFLFEYFSETQRNKGNFPGRFSGRQFSNSRSEMNVSTLELGDSALYLCASRLGGLATEAFFGQGTRLTVV.

The V call is TRBV25-1, the J call TRBJ2-1, with 14 positions matching TRBD2. In germline, CDR1 is MGHDK, CDR2 SYGVNS. V trimming: 1 base; J trimming: 0 bases; junction bases outside the gene matches: 14. The length of the CDR3 is 22 residues. The DNA for the CDR3 is TGTGCCAGCAGTGAATTTAGGTTGGGGACTAGCGGGAGCCTCTCCTCCTACAATGAGCAGTTCTTC. Amino acids: CASSEFRLGTSGSLSSYNEQFF.